The next 32 T cell receptor beta chains were all read from a single sample in a study of blood T cell repertoires in COVID-19. The protocol was immunoSEQ multiplex PCR, while the TCRdb copy is restricted to in-frame clones and leaves out a portion. This repertoire shows some 240,000 clones, 75% to 90% found once; its top ten account for about an eighth. What was sequenced was peripheral blood. Receptor source: a woman aged 60-75 years with active or convalescent COVID-19.

The genes are TRBV7-6 and TRBJ2-3; D not certain. The germline CDR1 and CDR2 sequences are SGHVS and FNYEAQ. Trimming took 4 bases from V and 4 from J, leaving 9 bases between them. This CDR3 is 13 amino acids long. This CDR3 is CASSSRRADTQYF. CDR3 bases: TGTGCCAGCAGCTCGCGAAGAGCAGATACGCAGTATTTT.

The chain is built from TRBV19 and TRBJ1-2; D is perhaps TRBD1 (5 bases). Germline lookup yields CDR1 LNHDA and CDR2 SQIVND (reference sequence). Between the trimmed V and J ends, which lost 3 bases and 6 bases, there was a span of 11 bases. The CDR3 covers 13 residues. This CDR3 reads CASSMTERNGYTF. The DNA for the CDR3 is TGTGCCAGTAGTATGACAGAAAGGAATGGCTACACCTTC.

This chain uses TRBV7-2 with TRBJ2-7; D is uncertain. V dropped 5 bases and J dropped 4 bases, with 12 bases sitting between them. Germline values: CDR1 SGHTA, CDR2 FQGNSA. The CDR3 extends over 13 amino acids. CDR3 bases: TGTGCCAGCAGCAGAGACATATTATACGAGCAGTACTTC. Translated, it gives CASSRDILYEQYF.

Only one count was recorded for this clone. This chain links TRBV19 with TRBJ1-1, with 8 nucleotides matching TRBD1. Unmatched junction bases numbered 11, after V lost 4 bases and J lost 4 bases. The CDR3 is made up of 16 amino acids. Per the germline V gene, CDR1 is LNHDA and CDR2 is SQIVND (reference sequence). DNA for the CDR3: TGTGCCAGTAGTACCCGCATGACAGGGGATGGCACTGAAGCTTTCTTT. Its translation is CASSTRMTGDGTEAFF.

The rearrangement uses TRBV2 and TRBJ2-5; the D is unclear. The V gene's germline CDR1 is SNHLY and CDR2 FYNNEI. V was shortened by 6 bases and J by 3 bases, with 5 bases between the two germline ends. The CDR3 spans 11 residues. The CDR3 loop is CASSFEETQYF. The CDR3 DNA follows: TGTGCCAGCAGCTTTGAAGAGACCCAGTACTTC. Using reference TRBV2 and TRBJ2-5 for the parts outside the CDR3, the full variable domain is EPEVTQTPSHQVTQMGQEVILRCVPISNHLYFYWYRQILGQKVEFLVSFYNNEISEKSEIFDDQFSVERPDGSNFTLKIRSTKLEDSAMYFCASSFEETQYFGPGTRLLVL.

The genes are TRBV6-5 and TRBJ2-7; 8 bases align to TRBD2. The V and J ends lost 6 bases and 5 bases, in that order; junction bases with no gene match: 6. Germline lookup yields CDR1 MNHEY and CDR2 SVGAGI. The CDR3 is 13 amino acids. The CDR3 spells CASRDGGADEQYF. In DNA, the CDR3 is TGTGCCAGCAGGGACGGGGGGGCCGACGAGCAGTACTTC.

The chain links TRBV21-1 to TRBJ2-5; TRBD2 is the table's D call and was not checked against the DNA. TRBV21-1 is annotated as a pseudogene. There are 15 residues in the CDR3. The CDR3 coding sequence is TGTGCCAGCAGCAAAGTTAATCGGGGAGAGGAGACCCAGTACTTC. It codes for CASSKVNRGEETQYF.

This rearrangement joins TRBV27 to TRBJ1-1; a weak D match, TRBD1 (6 bases). CDR3 length equals 13 residues. The ends were cut back, 3 bases at V and 3 bases at J, with 8 bases in the middle. From germline, CDR1 is MNHEY and CDR2 SMNVEV (reference sequence). The CDR3: CASSFYRDTEAFF. The CDR3 DNA reads TGTGCCAGCAGTTTCTACAGGGACACTGAAGCTTTCTTT.

This clone has more than one count but fewer than ten. The chain is built from TRBV6-1 and TRBJ2-7; the match to TRBD2 covers 7 bases. The V and J ends lost 6 bases and 3 bases, in that order; junction bases with no gene match: 5. Germline V gene data show CDR1 as MNHNS and CDR2 as SASEGT. CDR3 length: 13 amino acids. The CDR3 DNA reads as TGTGCCAGCAGAGAGGGGACTATCTACGAGCAGTACTTC. Amino acid sequence: CASREGTIYEQYF.

Here the CDR3 DNA reads TGTGCCAGCAGTTACACAGGGGGTTCTTACGAGCAGTACTTC. Translating it yields CASSYTGGSYEQYF. This chain links TRBV6-5 with TRBJ2-7, with 8 nucleotides matching TRBD1. Trimming cost V 2 bases and J 4 bases; bases outside gene matches: 4. Germline CDR1 is MNHEY and CDR2 is SVGAGI. The CDR3 loop spans 14 amino acids.

V gene TRBV11-3 combines with J gene TRBJ2-1; 8 nucleotides align to TRBD2. Germline V gives CDR1 SGHNT, CDR2 YENEEA. The CDR3 runs to 15 residues. The V segment lost 4 bases and the J segment 1 base; nucleotides outside the gene matches: 3. CDR3 protein: CASSSGGVSYNEQFF. The CDR3 nucleotides read TGTGCCAGCAGCTCGGGGGGGGTATCCTACAATGAGCAGTTCTTC.

This chain connects TRBV7-9 to TRBJ1-6, with TRBD1 as a possible D gene (5 bases). Trimming left V 3 bases short and J 7 bases short, with 10 bases between. This CDR3 has 14 amino acids. Germline values: CDR1 SEHNR, CDR2 FQNEAQ (reference sequence). The chain's CDR3 is CASSLGGGNSPLHF. CDR3 DNA sequence: TGTGCCAGCAGCTTGGGGGGGGGAAATTCACCCCTCCACTTT. The complete variable domain, with remaining parts taken from reference TRBV7-9 and TRBJ1-6, reads DTGVSQNPRHKITKRGQNVTFRCDPISEHNRLYWYRQTLGQGPEFLTYFQNEAQLEKSRLLSDRFSAERPKGSFSTLEIQRTEQGDSAMYLCASSLGGGNSPLHFGNGTRLTVT.

There are a few counts of this clone. V usage is TRBV11-2 and J usage is TRBJ2-2; 7 nucleotides agree with TRBD2. V dropped 4 bases and J dropped 4; count of bases not matched to a gene: 12. The CDR3 runs to 17 residues. In germline, CDR1 is SGHAT, CDR2 FQNNGV. CDR3 loop: CASSSPRGGSGTGELFF. CDR3 bases: TGTGCCAGCAGCTCACCCCGGGGAGGGTCGGGCACCGGGGAGCTGTTTTTT.

The V gene is TRBV6-2 or TRBV6-3, the J gene TRBJ2-1, with TRBD1 identical over 8 bases. The CDR3 length is 16 residues. Germline CDR1 MNHEY, CDR2 SVGEGT. J lost 5 bases, V lost 6 bases, and 12 bases had no gene match. The CDR3: CASSPTDRGINNEQFF. The CDR3 coding sequence is TGTGCCAGCAGCCCCACCGACAGGGGAATAAACAATGAGCAGTTCTTC.

The chain combines TRBV30 with TRBJ1-2; D remains ambiguous. Between the trimmed V and J ends, which lost 5 bases and 2 bases, there was a span of 12 bases. CDR3 length equals 13 residues. Per the germline V gene, CDR1 is GTSNPN and CDR2 is SVGIG (reference sequence). CDR3 DNA: TGTGCCTGGGTGGACTTTTCCAACTATGGCTACACCTTC. Translation gives CAWVDFSNYGYTF.

The chain recombines TRBV19 with TRBJ1-1, with a tentative D call TRBD1 (6 bases). V dropped 0 bases and J dropped 1 base, with 12 bases sitting between them. This CDR3 comprises 16 residues. The germline CDR1 and CDR2 sequences are LNHDA and SQIVND (reference sequence). CDR3 in amino acids: CASSIDYRVANTEAFF. In DNA, the CDR3 is TGTGCCAGTAGTATAGACTACAGGGTAGCGAACACTGAAGCTTTCTTT.

This clone was observed once. The chain combines TRBV27 with TRBJ1-6; D ambiguous. The CDR3 spans 13 residues. The V gene lost 3 bases and the J gene lost 5 bases, with 5 bases spanning the gap. Germline values: CDR1 MNHEY, CDR2 SMNVEV (reference sequence). The CDR3 loop reads CASSFSDNSPLHF. The CDR3 DNA sequence: TGTGCCAGCAGTTTTTCCGATAATTCACCCCTCCACTTT.

The chain joins TRBV7-3 to TRBJ1-1; D not certain. Germline V gene sequence: CDR1 SGHTA, CDR2 FQGTGA. CDR3 length equals 13 residues. V lost 4 bases and J lost 1, with 7 bases in between. The CDR3 reads CASSSGANTEAFF. CDR3 bases: TGTGCCAGCAGCTCCGGAGCGAACACTGAAGCTTTCTTT.

This chain joins TRBV27 and TRBJ1-2; perhaps TRBD1 as D (6 bases). The V gene lost 3 bases and the J gene lost 3 bases, with 11 bases spanning the gap. Germline V gene sequence: CDR1 MNHEY, CDR2 SMNVEV (reference sequence). This CDR3 has 14 residues. CDR3: CASSLWGPDYGYTF. The CDR3 nucleotides read TGTGCCAGCAGTTTGTGGGGGCCGGACTATGGCTACACCTTC.

CDR3 nucleotide sequence: TGCGCCAGCAGCCCCGGACTCGGCTACACAGATACGCAGTATTTT. Amino acid sequence: CASSPGLGYTDTQYF. The rearrangement joins TRBV5-1 to TRBJ2-3; the D gene is possibly TRBD2 (5 bases). The V gene's germline CDR1 is SGHRS and CDR2 YFSETQ. Trimming left V 4 bases short and J 2 bases short, with 14 bases between. CDR3 length equals 15 residues.

This sequence joins TRBV5-6 and TRBJ2-5, with TRBD2 matching 14 bases. With V trimmed by 1 base and J by 5 bases, 7 bases remained unmatched. Germline V gene data show CDR1 as SGHDT and CDR2 as YYEEEE. CDR3 length: 17 residues. CDR3 residues: CASSLLTSGGAGETQYF. The CDR3 coding sequence is TGTGCCAGCAGCTTGTTGACTAGCGGGGGGGCAGGGGAGACCCAGTACTTC. Filled out from reference TRBV5-6 and TRBJ2-5, the complete variable domain reads DAGVTQSPTHLIKTRGQQVTLRCSPKSGHDTVSWYQQALGQGPQFIFQYYEEEERQRGNFPDRFSGHQFPNYSSELNVNALLLGDSALYLCASSLLTSGGAGETQYFGPGTRLLVL.

The chain employs TRBV2 and TRBJ2-2, with TRBD1 as a possible D gene (5 bases). The germline V gene has CDR1 SNHLY and CDR2 FYNNEI. CDR3 length: 12 amino acids. This CDR3 reads CAAGTNTGELFF. In nucleotides, the CDR3 is TGTGCGGCAGGGACGAACACCGGGGAGCTGTTTTTT.

The rearrangement uses TRBV9 and TRBJ2-2; 7 bases fit TRBD1. Unmatched junction bases numbered 0, after V lost 4 bases and J lost 6 bases. Germline loops: CDR1 SGDLS, CDR2 YYNGEE. The CDR3 is made up of 12 amino acids. The CDR3 loop reads CASSQGAGELFF. In DNA form, the CDR3 reads TGTGCCAGCAGCCAGGGGGCCGGGGAGCTGTTTTTT.

The chain employs TRBV19 and TRBJ2-3, with no clear D. CDR3 length: 12 amino acids. The germline V gene has CDR1 LNHDA and CDR2 SQIVND (reference sequence). The V gene lost 0 bases and the J gene lost 7 bases, with 5 bases spanning the gap. The CDR3 sequence is CASSIERNTQYF. The DNA for the CDR3 is TGTGCCAGTAGTATAGAGCGGAATACGCAGTATTTT. Looking up the rest from reference TRBV19 and TRBJ2-3 gives the full variable domain: DGGITQSPKYLFRKEGQNVTLSCEQNLNHDAMYWYRQDPGQGLRLIYYSQIVNDFQKGDIAEGYSVSREKKESFPLTVTSAQKNPTAFYLCASSIERNTQYFGPGTRLTVL.

The chain couples TRBV5-8 to TRBJ2-5; 9 nucleotides agree with TRBD1. In germline, CDR1 is SGHTS, CDR2 YDEGEE. After removal of 4 bases from V and 2 bases from J, the junction contained 3 bases not matched to a gene. The CDR3 loop spans 14 amino acids. The CDR3 region is CASSPGQGQETQYF. The CDR3 DNA is TGTGCCAGCAGCCCGGGACAGGGTCAAGAGACCCAGTACTTC.

This chain connects TRBV6-5 to TRBJ1-6; 10 bases align to TRBD1. With 7 bases clipped from V and 9 bases from J, the junction kept 9 bases outside the gene matches. CDR1 and CDR2 from the germline V gene are MNHEY and SVGAGI. The CDR3 covers 15 residues. This CDR3 reads CASNNGGQGFSPLHF. The CDR3 DNA is TGTGCCAGCAATAACGGGGGACAGGGGTTTTCACCCCTCCACTTT.

The rearrangement links TRBV27 to TRBJ2-3, with 7 bases fitting TRBD1. This CDR3 has 15 residues. Losses at the gene ends were 6 bases for V and 0 bases for J; bases not matched to a gene: 6. Germline lookup yields CDR1 MNHEY and CDR2 SMNVEV (reference sequence). This CDR3 reads CASRARGLSTDTQYF. The CDR3 coding sequence is TGTGCCAGCAGAGCCAGGGGGTTGAGCACAGATACGCAGTATTTT.

The genes are TRBV2 and TRBJ1-1; 8 nucleotides line up with TRBD1. The CDR3 has 14 amino acids. CDR1 SNHLY and CDR2 FYNNEI come from the germline V gene. The V and J ends lost 6 bases and 4 bases, in that order; junction bases with no gene match: 7. The DNA for the CDR3 is TGTGCCAGCAGCGTGACAGGGGTGTTCACTGAAGCTTTCTTT. Protein: CASSVTGVFTEAFF. The entire variable domain, with the rest obtained from reference TRBV2 and TRBJ1-1, is as follows: EPEVTQTPSHQVTQMGQEVILRCVPISNHLYFYWYRQILGQKVEFLVSFYNNEISEKSEIFDDQFSVERPDGSNFTLKIRSTKLEDSAMYFCASSVTGVFTEAFFGQGTRLTVV.

The chain has TRBV4-1 and TRBJ2-7; tentative D call: TRBD1 (6 bases). This CDR3 is built from 15 residues. The germline V and J ends were trimmed by 1 base and 1 base, with 11 bases remaining between them. Germline values: CDR1 MGHRA, CDR2 YSYEKL. CDR3 protein: CASSQVKQGSYEQYF. The DNA of the CDR3 is TGCGCCAGCAGCCAAGTAAAGCAGGGGTCCTACGAGCAGTACTTC.

The V and J genes are TRBV7-3 and TRBJ2-1; 9 bases fit TRBD2. Germline lookup yields CDR1 SGHTA and CDR2 FQGTGA. The junction had 10 bases not matched to a gene; V was cut back by 1 base and J by 6 bases. CDR3 length: 17 amino acids. CDR3 sequence: CASSLNPTGLAGNEQFF. Written as DNA, the CDR3 is TGTGCCAGCAGCTTAAACCCGACGGGACTAGCAGGCAATGAGCAGTTCTTC.

V usage is TRBV5-1 and J usage is TRBJ2-1; 8 bases are a match to TRBD1. V shed 0 bases and J 4 bases; nucleotides not matched to a gene: 3. Germline CDR1 is SGHRS and CDR2 is YFSETQ. CDR3 size: 15 residues. In DNA, the CDR3 is TGCGCCAGCAGCTTGGAAGGGACAGGTTACAATGAGCAGTTCTTC. Its translation: CASSLEGTGYNEQFF. Full variable domain (remainder filled in from reference TRBV5-1 and TRBJ2-1): KAGVTQTPRYLIKTRGQQVTLSCSPISGHRSVSWYQQTPGQGLQFLFEYFSETQRNKGNFPGRFSGRQFSNSRSEMNVSTLELGDSALYLCASSLEGTGYNEQFFGPGTRLTVL.

CDR3 region: CASSIGASGGHTGELFF. As DNA, the CDR3 is TGTGCCAGTAGTATAGGGGCTAGCGGGGGCCACACCGGGGAGCTGTTTTTT. This rearrangement joins TRBV19 to TRBJ2-2, with 10 bases identical to TRBD2. CDR3 length equals 17 residues. Germline V gene sequence: CDR1 LNHDA, CDR2 SQIVND (reference sequence). The V and J ends lost 1 base and 3 bases, in that order; junction bases with no gene match: 5.